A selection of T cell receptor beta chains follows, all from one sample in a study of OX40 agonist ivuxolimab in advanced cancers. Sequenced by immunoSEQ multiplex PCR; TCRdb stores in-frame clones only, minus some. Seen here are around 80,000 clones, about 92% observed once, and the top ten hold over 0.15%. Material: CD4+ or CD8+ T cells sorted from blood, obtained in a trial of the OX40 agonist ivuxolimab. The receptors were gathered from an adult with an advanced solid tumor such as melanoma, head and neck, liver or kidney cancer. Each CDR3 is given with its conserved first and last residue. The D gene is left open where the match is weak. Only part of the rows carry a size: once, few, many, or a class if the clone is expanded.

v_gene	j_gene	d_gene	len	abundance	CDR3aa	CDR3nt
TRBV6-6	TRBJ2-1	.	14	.	CASRRGSSYNEQFF	TGTGCCAGCAGACGGGGCTCCTCCTACAATGAGCAGTTCTTC
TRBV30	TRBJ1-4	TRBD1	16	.	CAWSTQTTGNNEKLFF	TGTGCCTGGAGTACCCAAACGACAGGGAATAATGAAAAACTGTTTTTT
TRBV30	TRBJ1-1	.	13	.	CAWSVHGVGEAFF	TGTGCCTGGAGTGTACACGGGGTCGGCGAAGCTTTCTTT
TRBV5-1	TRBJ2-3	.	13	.	CASSLAGVDTQYF	TGCGCCAGCAGCTTGGCGGGGGTGGATACGCAGTATTTT
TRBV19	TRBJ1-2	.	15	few	CASSTSIQAAYGYTF	TGTGCCAGTAGTACCAGTATACAGGCCGCCTATGGCTACACCTTC
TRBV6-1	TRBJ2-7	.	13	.	CASSEGLAYEQYF	TGTGCCAGCAGTGAAGGGCTGGCCTACGAGCAGTACTTC
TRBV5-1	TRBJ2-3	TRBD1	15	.	CASSIDRGLVDTQYF	TGCGCCAGCAGCATCGACAGGGGGCTGGTAGATACGCAGTATTTT
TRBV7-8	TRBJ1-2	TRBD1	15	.	CASSQDMDRGGGYTF	TGTGCCAGCAGCCAAGACATGGACAGGGGAGGAGGCTACACCTTC
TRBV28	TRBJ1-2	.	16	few	CASSYPGMGPGYGYTF	TGTGCCAGCAGCTACCCCGGTATGGGGCCTGGCTATGGCTACACCTTC
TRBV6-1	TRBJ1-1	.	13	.	CASRTTGNTEAFF	TGTGCCAGCAGAACGACAGGGAACACTGAAGCTTTCTTT
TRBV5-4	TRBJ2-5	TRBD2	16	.	CASSLGGGGYQETQYF	TGTGCCAGCAGCTTGGGCGGCGGGGGGTACCAAGAGACCCAGTACTTC
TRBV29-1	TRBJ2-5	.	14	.	CSVGRGVSKETQYF	TGCAGCGTTGGTCGTGGAGTAAGTAAAGAGACCCAGTACTTC
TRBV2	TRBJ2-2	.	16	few	CASSKGLIANTGELFF	TGTGCCAGCTCTAAGGGGTTGATTGCGAACACCGGGGAGCTGTTTTTT
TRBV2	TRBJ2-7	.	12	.	CVIGDSSYEQYF	TGTGTAATAGGCGACAGCTCCTACGAGCAGTACTTC
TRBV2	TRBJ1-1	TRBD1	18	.	CASSDTGGLIWMNTEAFF	TGTGCCAGCAGTGACACAGGGGGCCTTATCTGGATGAACACTGAAGCTTTCTTT
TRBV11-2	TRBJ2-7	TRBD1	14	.	CASSFGQVNHEQYF	TGTGCCAGCAGCTTCGGACAGGTCAACCACGAGCAGTACTTC
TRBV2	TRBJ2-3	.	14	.	CASKEGGFGDTQYF	TGTGCCTCAAAGGAGGGGGGTTTCGGAGATACGCAGTATTTT
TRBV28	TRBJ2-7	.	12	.	CASSLPGYEQYF	TGTGCCAGCAGTTTGCCCGGCTACGAGCAGTACTTC
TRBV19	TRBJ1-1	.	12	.	CASRGGTRRAFF	TGTGCCAGTAGAGGTGGGACCCGAAGAGCTTTCTTT
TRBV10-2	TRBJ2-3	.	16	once	CASSDAGGHSTDTQYF	TGCGCCAGCAGTGATGCCGGGGGACATTCCACAGATACGCAGTATTTT
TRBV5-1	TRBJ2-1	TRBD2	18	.	CASSYGLAGIFISDEQFF	TGCGCCAGCAGCTACGGACTAGCGGGAATTTTCATCTCCGATGAGCAGTTCTTC
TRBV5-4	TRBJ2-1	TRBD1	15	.	CASSGQGTRQWEQFF	TGTGCCAGCAGTGGACAGGGAACGAGACAATGGGAGCAGTTCTTC
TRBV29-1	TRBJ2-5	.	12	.	CSVLDGVETQYF	TGCAGCGTTCTGGACGGGGTAGAGACCCAGTACTTC
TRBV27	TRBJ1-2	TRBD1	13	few	CASSETGVYGYTF	TGTGCCAGCAGTGAAACAGGGGTCTATGGCTACACCTTC
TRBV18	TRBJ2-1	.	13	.	CASSPIVSDEQFF	TGTGCCAGCTCACCAATCGTGAGTGATGAGCAGTTCTTC
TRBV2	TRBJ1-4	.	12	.	CASSVGVGKLFF	TGTGCCAGCAGTGTGGGGGTGGGAAAACTGTTTTTT
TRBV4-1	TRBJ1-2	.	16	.	CASSQDSDQPIYGYTF	TGCGCCAGCAGCCAAGATTCGGACCAACCAATCTATGGCTACACCTTC
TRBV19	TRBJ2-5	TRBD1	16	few	CASSIRAGGVQETQYF	TGTGCCAGTAGTATAAGAGCAGGGGGCGTCCAAGAGACCCAGTACTTC
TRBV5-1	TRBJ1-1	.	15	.	CASSMGRRSNTEAFF	TGCGCCAGCAGTATGGGACGTAGATCGAACACTGAAGCTTTCTTT
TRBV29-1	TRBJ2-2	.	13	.	CSVLQVDTGELFF	TGCAGCGTTCTTCAGGTGGACACCGGGGAGCTGTTTTTT
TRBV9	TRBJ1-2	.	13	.	CASSVDTAYGYTF	TGTGCCAGCAGCGTAGACACAGCCTATGGCTACACCTTC
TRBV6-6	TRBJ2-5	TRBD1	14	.	CATTTGIGRETQYF	TGTGCCACCACGACAGGGATTGGTAGAGAGACCCAGTACTTC
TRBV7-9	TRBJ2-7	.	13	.	CASSLDSAYEQYF	TGTGCCAGCAGCTTAGACTCGGCCTACGAGCAGTACTTC
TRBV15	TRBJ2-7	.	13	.	CATSRGGLSEQYF	TGTGCCACCAGCAGAGGCGGCTTGAGCGAGCAGTACTTC
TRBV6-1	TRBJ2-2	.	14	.	CASSELSNTGELFF	TGTGCCAGCAGTGAACTGTCGAACACCGGGGAGCTGTTTTTT
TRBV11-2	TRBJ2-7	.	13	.	CASSFPLPGEQYF	TGTGCCAGCAGCTTCCCCCTACCGGGCGAGCAGTACTTC
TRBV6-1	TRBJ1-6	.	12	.	CASRNGNSPLHF	TGTGCCAGCAGAAACGGGAATTCACCCCTCCACTTT